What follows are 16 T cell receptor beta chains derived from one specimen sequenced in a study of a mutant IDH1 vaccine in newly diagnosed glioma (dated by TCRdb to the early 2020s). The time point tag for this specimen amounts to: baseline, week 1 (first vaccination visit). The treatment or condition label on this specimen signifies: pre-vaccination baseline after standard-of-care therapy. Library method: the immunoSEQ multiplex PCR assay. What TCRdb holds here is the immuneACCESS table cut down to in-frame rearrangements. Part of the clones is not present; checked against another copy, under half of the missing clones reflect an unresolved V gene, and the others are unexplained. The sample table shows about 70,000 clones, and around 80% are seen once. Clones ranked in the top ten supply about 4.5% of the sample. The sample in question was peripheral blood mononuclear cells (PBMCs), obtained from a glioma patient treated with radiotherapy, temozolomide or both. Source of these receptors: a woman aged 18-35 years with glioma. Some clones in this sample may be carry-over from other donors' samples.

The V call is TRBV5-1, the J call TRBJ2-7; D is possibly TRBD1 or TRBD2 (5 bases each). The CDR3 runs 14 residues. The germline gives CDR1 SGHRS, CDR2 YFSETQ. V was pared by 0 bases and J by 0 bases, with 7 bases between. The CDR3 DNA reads TGCGCCAGCAGCTTGGGGGACGGCTCCTACGAGCAGTACTTC. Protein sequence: CASSLGDGSYEQYF.

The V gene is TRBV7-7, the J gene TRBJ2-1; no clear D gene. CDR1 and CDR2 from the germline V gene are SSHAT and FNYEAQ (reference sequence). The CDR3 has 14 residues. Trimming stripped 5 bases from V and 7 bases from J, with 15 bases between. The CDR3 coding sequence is TGTGCCAGCAGCCCTAATTACGCATTTAATGAGCAGTTCTTC. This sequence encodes CASSPNYAFNEQFF.

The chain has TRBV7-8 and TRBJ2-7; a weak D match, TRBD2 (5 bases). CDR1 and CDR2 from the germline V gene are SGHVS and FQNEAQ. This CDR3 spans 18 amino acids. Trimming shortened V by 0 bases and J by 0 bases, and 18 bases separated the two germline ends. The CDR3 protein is CASSLASVKREFSYEQYF. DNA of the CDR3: TGTGCCAGCAGCTTAGCGTCAGTCAAACGGGAATTCTCCTACGAGCAGTACTTC.

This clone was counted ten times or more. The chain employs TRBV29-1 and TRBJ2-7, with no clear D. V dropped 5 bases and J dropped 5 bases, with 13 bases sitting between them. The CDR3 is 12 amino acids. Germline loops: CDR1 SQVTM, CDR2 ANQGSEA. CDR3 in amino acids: CSVRPSKNEQYF. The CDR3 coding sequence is TGCAGCGTTAGGCCGTCCAAAAACGAGCAGTACTTC.

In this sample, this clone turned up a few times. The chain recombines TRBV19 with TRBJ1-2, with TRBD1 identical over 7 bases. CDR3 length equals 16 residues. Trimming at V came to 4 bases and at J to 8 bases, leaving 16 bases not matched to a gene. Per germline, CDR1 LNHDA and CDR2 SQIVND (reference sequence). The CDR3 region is CASSTMGTARTVGYTF. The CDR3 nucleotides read TGTGCCAGTAGTACTATGGGGACAGCCCGGACTGTGGGCTACACCTTC.

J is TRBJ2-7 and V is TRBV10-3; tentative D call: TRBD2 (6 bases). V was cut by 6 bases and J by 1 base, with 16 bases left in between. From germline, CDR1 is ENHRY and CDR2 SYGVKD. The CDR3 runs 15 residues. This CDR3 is CAISPPAGQSYEQYF. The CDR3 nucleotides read TGTGCCATCAGCCCCCCGGCGGGGCAATCCTACGAGCAGTACTTC.

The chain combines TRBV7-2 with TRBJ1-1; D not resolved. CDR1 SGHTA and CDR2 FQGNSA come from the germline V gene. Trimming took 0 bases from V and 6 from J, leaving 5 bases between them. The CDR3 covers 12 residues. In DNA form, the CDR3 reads TGTGCCAGCAGCTTAGCAGGGTCTGAAGCTTTCTTT. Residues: CASSLAGSEAFF.

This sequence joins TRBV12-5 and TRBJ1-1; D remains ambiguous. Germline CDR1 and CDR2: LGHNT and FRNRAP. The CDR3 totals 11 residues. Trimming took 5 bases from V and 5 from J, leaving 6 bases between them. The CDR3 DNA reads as TGTGCTAGTGGTCTCGGGACTGAAGCTTTCTTT. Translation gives CASGLGTEAFF.

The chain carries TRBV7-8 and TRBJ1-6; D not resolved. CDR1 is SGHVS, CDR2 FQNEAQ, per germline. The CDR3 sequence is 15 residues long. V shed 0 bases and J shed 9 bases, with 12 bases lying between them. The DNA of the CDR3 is TGTGCCAGCAGCTTAGCGCTCGCCCGGGGTTCACCCCTCCACTTT. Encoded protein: CASSLALARGSPLHF.

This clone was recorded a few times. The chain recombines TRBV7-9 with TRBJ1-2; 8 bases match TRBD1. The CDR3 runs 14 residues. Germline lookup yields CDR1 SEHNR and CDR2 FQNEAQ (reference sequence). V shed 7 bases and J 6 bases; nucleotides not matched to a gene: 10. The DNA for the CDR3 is TGTGCCAGCAACCCCGCAGGGGGCGCGAATGGCTACACCTTC. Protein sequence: CASNPAGGANGYTF.

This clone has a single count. The CDR3 coding sequence is TGTGCCAGCAGCTTAAATCTCGCGGGAGGGCCCTCGGGAGAGACCCAGTACTTC. It yields the protein CASSLNLAGGPSGETQYF. This chain joins TRBV7-6 and TRBJ2-5, with 9 bases identical to TRBD2. The CDR3 loop spans 18 amino acids. The junction had 14 bases not matched to a gene; V was cut back by 2 bases and J by 4 bases. Per the germline V gene, CDR1 is SGHVS and CDR2 is FNYEAQ.

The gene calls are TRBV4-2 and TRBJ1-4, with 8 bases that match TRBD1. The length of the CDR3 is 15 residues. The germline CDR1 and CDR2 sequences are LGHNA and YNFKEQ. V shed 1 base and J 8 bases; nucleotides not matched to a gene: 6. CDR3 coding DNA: TGTGCCAGCAGCCAAGCGACAGGGGAGAGGGAAAAACTGTTTTTT. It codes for CASSQATGEREKLFF.

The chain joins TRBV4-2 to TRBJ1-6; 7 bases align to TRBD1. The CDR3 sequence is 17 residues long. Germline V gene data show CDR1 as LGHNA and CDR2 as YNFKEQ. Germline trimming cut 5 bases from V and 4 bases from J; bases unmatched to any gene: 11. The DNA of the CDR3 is TGTGCCAGCAGCATCTCGAACAGGGGCAATTATAATTCACCCCTCCACTTT. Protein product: CASSISNRGNYNSPLHF.

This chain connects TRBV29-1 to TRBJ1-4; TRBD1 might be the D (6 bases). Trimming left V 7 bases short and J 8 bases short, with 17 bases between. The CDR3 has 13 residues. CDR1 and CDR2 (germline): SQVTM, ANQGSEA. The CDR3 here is CSATGQGGEKLFF. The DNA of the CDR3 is TGCAGCGCTACAGGGCAGGGTGGAGAAAAACTGTTTTTT.

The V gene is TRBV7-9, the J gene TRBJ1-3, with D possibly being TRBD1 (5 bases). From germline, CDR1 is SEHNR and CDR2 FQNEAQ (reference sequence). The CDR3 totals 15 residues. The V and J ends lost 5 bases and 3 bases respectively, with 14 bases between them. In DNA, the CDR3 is TGTGCCAGCAGCCCCTTAGGGGCGGATGGAAACACCATATATTTT. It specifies CASSPLGADGNTIYF. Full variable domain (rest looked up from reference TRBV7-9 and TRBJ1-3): DTGVSQNPRHKITKRGQNVTFRCDPISEHNRLYWYRQTLGQGPEFLTYFQNEAQLEKSRLLSDRFSAERPKGSFSTLEIQRTEQGDSAMYLCASSPLGADGNTIYFGEGSWLTVV.

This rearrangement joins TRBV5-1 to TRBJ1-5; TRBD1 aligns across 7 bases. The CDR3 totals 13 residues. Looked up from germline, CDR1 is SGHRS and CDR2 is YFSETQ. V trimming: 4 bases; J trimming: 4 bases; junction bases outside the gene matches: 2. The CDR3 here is CASSRDSNQPQHF. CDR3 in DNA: TGCGCCAGCAGCCGGGACAGTAATCAGCCCCAGCATTTT. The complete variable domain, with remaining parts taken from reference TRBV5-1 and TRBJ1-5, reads KAGVTQTPRYLIKTRGQQVTLSCSPISGHRSVSWYQQTPGQGLQFLFEYFSETQRNKGNFPGRFSGRQFSNSRSEMNVSTLELGDSALYLCASSRDSNQPQHFGDGTRLSIL.